This passage covers 12 T cell receptor beta chains from one sample sequenced in a study of blood T cells in healthy people across ages. With a J-beta primer mix and a sample-barcoded 5' primer, a second PCR ran about 7 to 11 cycles. MiXCR, run by TCRdb on the 5' RACE reads, gives a single entry per CDR3 protein. The sample contains 710,000 or so distinct CDR3 sequences, roughly 32% of which appear only once. The specimen was blood. The origin of the receptors is a woman older than 75 in good health.

This clonotype was picked up many times. At one end, the junction sequence differs from germline, possibly due to a read error. CDR3 protein: CASREGLELIRGYTF. The CDR3 region has the DNA TGTGCCAGCAGGGAAGGGCTGGAGCTTATCCGGGGCTACACCTTC. V and J are TRBV2 and TRBJ1-2; no clear D. Looked up from germline, CDR1 is SNHLY and CDR2 is FYNNEI. There are 15 residues in the CDR3.

The chain uses TRBV2 and TRBJ1-2, with 8 bases fitting TRBD1. Trimming removed 9 bases from V and 6 bases from J; junction bases left unmatched: 6. The CDR3 spans 12 residues. Germline V gives CDR1 SNHLY, CDR2 FYNNEI. The CDR3 here is CARTGEGDGYTF. The CDR3 DNA sequence: TGTGCCAGGACAGGGGAAGGTGATGGCTACACCTTC.

On this clonotype itself: This could be a read error, since a much larger clone is one nucleotide away. The chain employs TRBV11-2 and TRBJ2-7; no clear D gene. The CDR3 is 14 residues long. Germline CDR1 is SGHAT and CDR2 is FQNNGV. The CDR3 region is CVSSQLRAAGEQYF. In DNA, the CDR3 is TGTGTCAGCAGCCAACTACGAGCCGCCGGCGAGCAGTACTTC.

The table lists this clonotype with many counts. V and J are TRBV4-2 and TRBJ2-7, with D possibly TRBD2 on 6 matching bases. V lost 0 bases, J lost 0 bases, and 9 bases lay in between. This CDR3 spans 15 amino acids. Germline V lookup: CDR1 LGHNA, CDR2 YNFKEQ. The DNA for the CDR3 is TGTGCCAGCAGCCAAGATTGGGGGGACTCCTACGAGCAGTACTTC. This encodes CASSQDWGDSYEQYF.

In this sample, this clonotype turned up many times. This chain uses TRBV6-1 with TRBJ2-6; a possible D gene is TRBD1 (6 bases). Germline V gene lookup returns CDR1 MNHNS and CDR2 SASEGT. The length of the CDR3 is 19 residues. V was pared by 6 bases and J by 0 bases, with 21 bases between. The CDR3 sequence: CASSRTVVGVPSGANVLTF. In DNA form, the CDR3 reads TGTGCCAGCAGCAGGACAGTTGTGGGGGTTCCCTCTGGGGCCAACGTCCTGACTTTC.

Many counts were recorded for this clonotype. The gene calls are TRBV6-1 and TRBJ1-1, with D hard to call. The CDR3 runs to 9 residues. Germline V CDR1 and CDR2: MNHNS, SASEGT. V was trimmed by 9 bases and J by 11 bases, leaving 10 bases between them. CDR3: CASSFGAFF. The CDR3 DNA follows: TGTGCCAGTTCCTTTGGGGCTTTCTTT.

This clonotype was recorded at least ten times. This may be a read error, as it is one base from a much larger clone. The rearrangement joins TRBV7-3 to TRBJ1-2; maybe TRBD1 (5 bases). V lost 4 bases and J 6 bases, leaving 12 bases between the germline ends. CDR1 SGHTA and CDR2 FQGTGA come from the germline V gene. CDR3 length equals 13 residues. The DNA for the CDR3 is TGTGCCAGCAGCTCCCAGGGATGTGATGGCTACACCTTC. Translating it yields CASSSQGCDGYTF.

This clonotype was picked up a small number of times. This rearrangement joins TRBV7-2 to TRBJ1-2; TRBD1 matches 7 bases. The ends lost 4 bases at V and 2 bases at J; junction bases unmatched: 7. The CDR3 is 15 amino acids. Germline V gene sequence: CDR1 SGHTA, CDR2 FQGNSA. The CDR3 DNA reads as TGTGCCAGCAGCTCATCCCTGGGACAGAACTATGGCTACACCTTC. It encodes CASSSSLGQNYGYTF.

In DNA, the CDR3 is TGCAGTGCTAGATCCGGTGATACGCAGTATTTT. It codes for CSARSGDTQYF. This chain links TRBV20-1 with TRBJ2-3; D uncertain. In germline, CDR1 is DFQATT, CDR2 SNEGSKA (reference sequence). V was pared by 2 bases and J by 6 bases, with 6 bases between. The CDR3 has 11 residues.

This clonotype has a count of ten or more. The J gene is TRBJ1-2, the V gene TRBV20-1; 9 bases agree with TRBD1. Germline V gene lookup returns CDR1 DFQATT and CDR2 SNEGSKA (reference sequence). J gave up 7 bases and V 0 bases, and 9 bases lay outside the gene matches. The CDR3 consists of 15 residues. Here the CDR3 reads CSAREGQGGRGGYTF. The CDR3, as DNA: TGCAGTGCTAGAGAGGGACAGGGAGGAAGGGGTGGCTACACCTTC.

This clonotype was detected ten times or more. The gene calls are TRBV3-1 and TRBJ2-3; TRBD2 matches at 10 bases. Looked up from germline, CDR1 is LGHDT and CDR2 is YNNKEL (reference sequence). V lost 0 bases, J lost 5 bases, and 11 bases stayed unmatched. This CDR3 has 18 amino acids. CDR3 bases: TGTGCCAGCAGCCAAGATTGGAAGCGGGGGGGGTTAGAAGATACGCAGTATTTT. This sequence encodes CASSQDWKRGGLEDTQYF.

This clonotype was seen many times. The chain employs TRBV27 and TRBJ2-5; the match to TRBD1 covers 8 bases. This CDR3 is 13 amino acids long. Germline V gene lookup returns CDR1 MNHEY and CDR2 SMNVEV (reference sequence). V gave up 6 bases and J gave up 6 bases; unmatched junction bases: 6. DNA of the CDR3: TGTGCCAGCAGCAGCGGACAGGGAAAGACCCAGTACTTC. Amino acid sequence: CASSSGQGKTQYF.